Listed below are T cell receptor beta chains from one sample, sequenced in a study of human T cells and chemical hapten exposure. TCRdb processed the RACE reads anew with MiXCR; each CDR3 protein has one entry. This sample has 340,000 or so distinct CDR3 sequences; around 7% occur once, and the top ten carry around 8.2%. The material was whole blood, obtained in connection with sensitization to the hapten diphenylcyclopropenone (DPC). These receptors came from a young woman with alopecia areata. Some clones in this sample may be carry-over from other donors' samples. CDR3s include the opening cysteine and the closing phenylalanine or tryptophan. The D gene is left open where the match is weak. Only some rows state a clone size, as once, few, many or a class for expanded clones.

V gene	clone size	J gene	D gene	CDR3 DNA	CDR3 protein
TRBV5-1	-	TRBJ2-5	TRBD2	TGCGCCAGCAGCAAGGGACTAGCGGGTCCGGCGGAACAAGAGACCCAGTACTTC	CASSKGLAGPAEQETQYF
TRBV7-8	-	TRBJ2-6	-	TGTGCCAGCAGCTTAGCTTACCCTGGGGCCAACGTCCTGACTTTC	CASSLAYPGANVLTF
TRBV7-7	many	TRBJ2-3	TRBD1	TGTGCTAGCAGCTTAGCCCCCACGACAGGGATAGGAACAGATACGCAGTATTTT	CASSLAPTTGIGTDTQYF
TRBV25-1	-	TRBJ2-1	TRBD2	TGTGCCAGCAGTGAATTTGCGGGGGGTTTGAGCTCCTACAATGAGCAGTTCTTC	CASSEFAGGLSSYNEQFF
TRBV5-5	few	TRBJ1-1	-	TGTGCCAGCAGCTTGGCCTCCGGGACCATGAGCACTGAAGCTTTCTTT	CASSLASGTMSTEAFF
TRBV12-3/TRBV12-4	-	TRBJ1-1	-	TGTGCCAGCAGTCGAAACGGGGGCACTGAAGCTTTCTTT	CASSRNGGTEAFF
TRBV18	-	TRBJ1-4	-	TGTGCCAGCTCACAGGGGGGCTGGAATGAAAAACTGTTTTTT	CASSQGGWNEKLFF
TRBV20-1	few	TRBJ1-6	-	TGCAGTGCTAGAGGCACCGTTGGGGGACGGGTCCACTTT	CSARGTVGGRVHF
TRBV4-2	few	TRBJ1-4	-	TGTGCCAGCAGCCAAGAAGGGGGGGGCGGTGAAAAACTGTTTTTT	CASSQEGGGGEKLFF
TRBV11-1	many	TRBJ2-7	-	TGTGCCAGCAGCTTATCCATAAGCTACGAGCAGTACTTC	CASSLSISYEQYF
TRBV5-1	many	TRBJ2-3	-	TGCGCCAGCAGCTTACAGGAGGGAGATACGCAGTATTTT	CASSLQEGDTQYF
TRBV12-3/TRBV12-4	few	TRBJ2-3	-	TGTGCCACCCGTATAGGGGCTAGCACAGATACGCAGTATTTT	CATRIGASTDTQYF
TRBV18	-	TRBJ2-7	-	TGTGCCAGCTCACCACCAATCACTCGGGCTGCCTACGAGCAGTACTTC	CASSPPITRAAYEQYF
TRBV7-9	-	TRBJ1-6	-	TGTGCCAGCAGCTTAACCGGGGTGGATTCACCCCTCCACTTT	CASSLTGVDSPLHF
TRBV29-1	few	TRBJ1-2	-	TGCAGCGTTGCGCGGGGCTTCTATGGCTACACCTTC	CSVARGFYGYTF
TRBV10-3	few	TRBJ1-2	-	TGTGCCATCAGCGGAGGGGAACTCTATGGCTACACCTTC	CAISGGELYGYTF
TRBV5-1	-	TRBJ1-2	TRBD1	TGCGCCAGCAGCCCCAGCTCCGGACAGGGCCAGACCTATGGCTACACCTTC	CASSPSSGQGQTYGYTF
TRBV5-1	-	TRBJ1-1	TRBD1	TGCGCCAGCAGCTTGGCTACCCTAGGACAGGGGAACACTGAAGCTTTCTTT	CASSLATLGQGNTEAFF
TRBV6-5	many	TRBJ2-2	-	TGTGCCAGCAGTCCCCGTCGGTACACCGGGGAGCTGTTTTTT	CASSPRRYTGELFF
TRBV6-2/TRBV6-3	many	TRBJ2-6	-	TGTGCCAGCGGATCAGAGCACGGCTCTGGGGCCAACGTCCTGACTTTC	CASGSEHGSGANVLTF
TRBV10-3	many	TRBJ2-3	-	TGTGCCATCAGTGCGTCCACACGGGTGGGCACAGATACGCAGTATTTT	CAISASTRVGTDTQYF
TRBV6-5	many	TRBJ1-4	-	TGTGCCAGCAGGGCCGGGAGCCCCCCTGAAAAACTGTTTTTT	CASRAGSPPEKLFF
TRBV10-3	-	TRBJ2-5	-	TGTGCCATCAGTGAGTCGGGGGCGATTCAAGAGACCCAGTACTTC	CAISESGAIQETQYF
TRBV6-6	-	TRBJ2-7	TRBD1	TGTGCCAGCAGTTACCGGGACAGGGGTCAACTTCCCTCTGGGGAGCAGTACTTC	CASSYRDRGQLPSGEQYF
TRBV7-3	-	TRBJ1-2	TRBD1	TGTGCCAGTGGGGCCGGACAGGGCTATGGCTACACCTTC	CASGAGQGYGYTF
TRBV25-1	many	TRBJ1-2	TRBD1	TGTGCCAGCAGTGAACGGGACAGGGTGTATTCAGCAGATGGCTACACCTTC	CASSERDRVYSADGYTF
TRBV12-3/TRBV12-4	few	TRBJ1-1	-	TGTGCCAGCAGTTTAAGTCCAACTGAAGCTTTCTTT	CASSLSPTEAFF
TRBV29-1	-	TRBJ1-2	-	TGCAGCGTTGATCGTCAGACCTCTGCCTTC	CSVDRQTSAF
TRBV7-3	many	TRBJ2-3	-	TGTGCCAGCAGCCGAGAGTGGGGGGGCACAGATACGCAGTATTTT	CASSREWGGTDTQYF
TRBV7-9	few	TRBJ2-1	-	TGTGCCAGCAGCTTACGGGACACCCTCTACAATGAGCAGTTCTTC	CASSLRDTLYNEQFF
TRBV10-3	-	TRBJ1-5	-	TGTGCCATCAGTGAGTCTAGGGGGAGCAATCAGCCCCAGCATTTT	CAISESRGSNQPQHF
TRBV5-5	many	TRBJ1-5	-	TGTGCCAGCAGCATTAATAGCAATCAGCCCCAGCATTTT	CASSINSNQPQHF
TRBV20-1	many	TRBJ2-3	TRBD2	TGCAGTGCAGGGACTAGCGCTAATACGCAGTATTTT	CSAGTSANTQYF
TRBV25-1	-	TRBJ1-5	TRBD1	TGTGCCAGCAGTGGGACAGGCCAACTTTATAGCAATCAGCCCCAGCATTTT	CASSGTGQLYSNQPQHF
TRBV7-9	few	TRBJ1-3	-	TGTGCCAGCAGCTTAGAGTCTGGGGCGAATGGAAACACCATATATTTT	CASSLESGANGNTIYF
TRBV20-1	-	TRBJ2-3	-	TGCAGTGCTAGAGATCGGTCGGGGATAAGCACAGATACGCAGTATTTT	CSARDRSGISTDTQYF
TRBV27	-	TRBJ2-6	TRBD1	TGTGCCAGCACAATTTTGTTGGGACAGTTTGTTCCTGGGGCCAACGTCCTGACTTTC	CASTILLGQFVPGANVLTF
TRBV28	few	TRBJ2-1	-	TGTGCCAGCACCTCAGCGGCTAGCCTACTCTCCTACAATGAGCAGTTCTTC	CASTSAASLLSYNEQFF
TRBV7-8	few	TRBJ1-3	-	TGTGCCAGCAGCGCCTACAGGGTGCCTCCTCCTGGAAACACCATATATTTT	CASSAYRVPPPGNTIYF
TRBV5-1	-	TRBJ2-7	-	TGCGCCAGCAGCGCGACCCATTACGAGCAGTACTTC	CASSATHYEQYF
TRBV12-3/TRBV12-4	few	TRBJ1-1	-	TGTGCCAGCAGTTTTGGTCGAGACAGGAACACTGAAGCTTTCTTT	CASSFGRDRNTEAFF
TRBV7-9	many	TRBJ2-7	-	TGTGCCAGCAGTTCCGGCACCTACGAGCAGTACTTC	CASSSGTYEQYF
TRBV4-3	-	TRBJ2-3	TRBD2	TGCGCCAGCAGCCAAGATAAATTGGGGATCCTAGCGGGGGGGGAAGATACGCAGTATTTT	CASSQDKLGILAGGEDTQYF
TRBV9	few	TRBJ1-5	-	TGTGCCAGCAGCCTGTTTGGTGCTGTGGGTCAGCCCCAGCATTTT	CASSLFGAVGQPQHF
TRBV28	many	TRBJ2-5	-	TGTGCCAGCAGTTTATACGGCAAAGAGACCCAGTACTTC	CASSLYGKETQYF
TRBV29-1	many	TRBJ2-1	-	TGCAGCGTTGATCGGCAGGGGGGCTACAATGAGCAGTTCTTC	CSVDRQGGYNEQFF
TRBV14	medium-sized	TRBJ2-3	TRBD2	TGTGCCAGCAGCCAAGTCGCTAGCGGGGGGGCAGATACGCAGTATTTT	CASSQVASGGADTQYF
TRBV29-1	-	TRBJ2-5	TRBD1	TGCAGCGTTGAAGACTATTCAGGGGGCCGAGAGACCCAGTACTTC	CSVEDYSGGRETQYF
TRBV7-9	-	TRBJ2-1	TRBD2	TGTGCCAGCAGCCCGGCGGGGGGGCCCTCCTACAATGAGCAGTTCTTC	CASSPAGGPSYNEQFF
TRBV6-2/TRBV6-3	-	TRBJ2-3	-	TGTGCCAGCAGTTATCGTCTTGAGTCGGATACGCAGTATTTT	CASSYRLESDTQYF
TRBV28	few	TRBJ1-5	-	TGTGCCAGCAGTTTACGGCCATATAGCAATCAGCCCCAGCATTTT	CASSLRPYSNQPQHF
TRBV6-4	few	TRBJ2-7	TRBD2	TGTGCCAGCAGTGACACGACTAGCACGGGCTACGAGCAGTACTTC	CASSDTTSTGYEQYF
TRBV2	few	TRBJ2-6	-	TGTGCCAGCAGTCGGGAGAACTTGGGGTCCGGGGCCAACGTCCTGACTTTC	CASSRENLGSGANVLTF
TRBV12-3/TRBV12-4	-	TRBJ1-2	-	TGTGCCAGCAGCGTGGACATCTATGGCTACACCTTC	CASSVDIYGYTF
TRBV10-3	few	TRBJ1-5	-	TGTGCCATCAGTGAGGGTAGTAGCCAGCCCCAGCATTTT	CAISEGSSQPQHF
TRBV7-2	many	TRBJ1-1	-	TGTGCCAGCAGCTTAAGGGAAGTGGCCCGGGAAGCTTTCTTT	CASSLREVAREAFF
TRBV9	-	TRBJ1-5	TRBD1	TGTGCCAGCAGCGTAGCTCCCCCCCGGGACAGAGTCGATTATCAGCCCCAGCATTTT	CASSVAPPRDRVDYQPQHF
TRBV2	few	TRBJ1-5	-	TGTGCCAGCAGTGACGGAGGGCGCGGGGCCGGGTATCAGCCCCAGCATTTT	CASSDGGRGAGYQPQHF
TRBV2	few	TRBJ2-7	TRBD1	TGTGCCATCGACGCCGGGACAGGGGCCTACGAGCAGTACTTC	CAIDAGTGAYEQYF